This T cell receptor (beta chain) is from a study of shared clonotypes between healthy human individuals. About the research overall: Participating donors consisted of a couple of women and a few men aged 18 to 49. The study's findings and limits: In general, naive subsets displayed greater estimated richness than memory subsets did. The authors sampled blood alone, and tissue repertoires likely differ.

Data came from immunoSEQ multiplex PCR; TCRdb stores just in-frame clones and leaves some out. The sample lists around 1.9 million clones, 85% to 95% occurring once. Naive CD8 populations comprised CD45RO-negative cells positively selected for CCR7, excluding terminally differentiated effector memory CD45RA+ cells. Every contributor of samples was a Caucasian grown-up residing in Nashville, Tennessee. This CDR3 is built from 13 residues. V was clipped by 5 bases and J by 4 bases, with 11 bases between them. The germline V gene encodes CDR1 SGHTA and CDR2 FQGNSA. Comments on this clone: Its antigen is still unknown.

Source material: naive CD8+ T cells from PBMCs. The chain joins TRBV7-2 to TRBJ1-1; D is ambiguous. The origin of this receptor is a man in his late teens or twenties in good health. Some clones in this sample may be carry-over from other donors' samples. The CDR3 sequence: CASSRVLGTEAFF. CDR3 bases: TGTGCCAGCAGCCGCGTACTTGGCACTGAAGCTTTCTTT.